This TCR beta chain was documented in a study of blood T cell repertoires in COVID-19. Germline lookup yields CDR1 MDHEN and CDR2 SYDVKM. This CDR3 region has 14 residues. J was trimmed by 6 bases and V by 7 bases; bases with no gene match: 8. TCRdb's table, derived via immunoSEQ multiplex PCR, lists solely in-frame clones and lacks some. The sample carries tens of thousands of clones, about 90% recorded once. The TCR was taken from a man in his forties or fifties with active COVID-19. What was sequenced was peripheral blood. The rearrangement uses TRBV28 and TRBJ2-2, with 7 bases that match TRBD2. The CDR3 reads CASTRGGGSGELFF. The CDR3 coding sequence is TGTGCCAGCACGCGCGGGGGAGGGTCCGGGGAGCTGTTTTTT.